One TCR beta chain is described in this entry. In this sample, this clonotype turned up a few times. Its cognate antigen has yet to be identified. Per-nucleotide qualities are absent, and no much larger clonotype sits a single base away. This record comes from a study of response to subunit inactivated influenza vaccine (dated by TCRdb to 2016 to 2018). Background for the entire study: The study used deep quantitative T cell receptor repertoire profiling to track responses to a trivalent subunit inactivated influenza vaccine.

Results and caveats for the whole study, not just this receptor: According to the authors, only a limited number of new T cells may be recruited by each seasonal influenza vaccination.

Unmatched junction bases come to 6, with V trimmed by 4 bases and J by 2 bases. The CDR3 contains 17 residues, cysteine and phenylalanine counted. The CDR3 DNA has 51 bases and is translated from base 1. The germline V gene provides CDR1 SGHDT and CDR2 YYEEEE. Library preparation employed RT-PCR. Sequencing relied on an Illumina HiSeq 2500. Using fastp at Q25 and MiXCR, TCRdb reprocessed the public reads and kept productive beta chains. When rows share a CDR3 protein, they turn into one entry using the most common DNA and genes. Across this sample there are approximately 570,000 distinct CDR3 sequences, with 7.6% seen only once. About an eighth of the sample belongs to the ten largest clones.

This TCR was recovered from a man aged 50-75 years who received an inactivated influenza vaccine. Donor details come from another sample of the same person, matched by shared clones. The specimen comprised PBMCs from blood, sampled roughly 24 months after vaccination. The V and J genes are TRBV5-6 and TRBJ2-7; 16 central nucleotides agree with TRBD2. The DNA sequence is TGTGCCAGCAGCCCGGGACTAGCGGGAGGGAACCCCTACGAGCAGTACTTC. This encodes CASSPGLAGGNPYEQYF.